This TCR beta chain emerged from a study of chemoradiotherapy in HPV16-positive cancers. Study as a whole: A couple of HPV16-positive patients' cells yielded candidate HPV-specific clones and common motifs.

The CDR3 is made up of 13 amino acids. CDR1 and CDR2 from the germline V gene are GTSNPN and SVGIG (reference sequence). The germline V and J ends were trimmed by 2 bases and 5 bases, with 7 bases remaining between them. Study-level points and caveats: Better recurrence-free survival went with HPV-responsive T-cell expansion in HPV16-positive patients. Candidate HPV-specific clones and E7-related TCR motifs grew in tumor during treatment.

In regard to this clone: Antigen: not known.

Samples were taken several times over chemoradiotherapy. TCRdb's copy holds only in-frame clones and misses some; the assay was immunoSEQ multiplex PCR. This table holds about 5,600 clones, approximately 80% found once. The chain links TRBV30 to TRBJ1-6; D is uncertain. The sample consisted of tumor tissue, taken from a patient who underwent chemoradiotherapy. This sequence originates from a human donor with HPV-associated anogenital cancer. CDR3 bases: TGTGCCTGGAGTCCGGGTAATAATTCACCCCTCCACTTT. Residues: CAWSPGNNSPLHF.